This T cell receptor beta chain stems from a study of persistence of HIV-infected CD4 T cells. Study results and caveats: Compared with CD3/CD28-stimulated cells, CMV- and Gag-responding cells showed lower TCRbeta richness. Antigen-responding cells were enriched for degenerate expanded CDR3beta sequences.

Nonspecific anti-CD3/anti-CD28 bead stimulation represents the broad CD4+ T cell repertoire. Sorting selected CD4+ T cells upregulating both CD40 ligand and CD69. The libraries were made with immunoSEQ version 4 in survey mode. Data came from immunoSEQ multiplex PCR; TCRdb stores just in-frame clones and leaves some out. Of roughly 48,000 clones in the sample, around 90% are singletons; the top ten hold 0.4% to 0.6%. Only one count was recorded for this clone. Antigen specificity is unknown. The receptor was derived from an adult woman with HIV who was CMV-seropositive. Source: CD4+ T cells sorted from PBMCs after approximately 19-hour stimulation, taken from a patient who received antiretroviral therapy.

DNA of the CDR3: TGTGCCAGCAGCGTAGGGGACACCTTTTATGGCTACACCTTC. Translated: CASSVGDTFYGYTF. The V gene is TRBV9, the J gene TRBJ1-2; D perhaps matches TRBD1 (6 bases). The CDR3 totals 14 residues. The germline V gene encodes CDR1 SGDLS and CDR2 YYNGEE. V was shortened by 0 bases and J by 5 bases, with 11 bases between the two germline ends.